The next 27 T cell receptor beta chains were all read from a single sample in a study of blood T cell repertoires in COVID-19. TCRdb's copy holds only in-frame clones and misses some; the assay was immunoSEQ multiplex PCR. Found here are about 64,000 clones, approximately 90% of them singletons; the top ten hold approximately 3.9%. Sequenced sample: peripheral blood. The receptors come from a man in his sixties or seventies with acute or convalescent COVID-19.

This chain uses TRBV6-1 with TRBJ1-5, with TRBD1 matching 7 bases. The CDR3 is 18 residues long. Germline V gives CDR1 MNHNS, CDR2 SASEGT. V trimming: 1 base; J trimming: 0 bases; junction bases outside the gene matches: 9. Here the CDR3 reads CASSEEVAGGYSNQPQHF. DNA for the CDR3: TGTGCCAGCAGTGAAGAGGTGGCAGGGGGTTATAGCAATCAGCCCCAGCATTTT.

V is TRBV6-4 and J is TRBJ2-3; 8 bases map to TRBD2. CDR3 length: 15 residues. Germline V gene lookup returns CDR1 MRHNA and CDR2 SNTAGT. V lost 5 bases, J lost 2 bases, and 6 bases stayed unmatched. Written as DNA, the CDR3 is TGTGCCAGCAGTCTACGGGGGGGCCCCACAGATACGCAGTATTTT. This sequence encodes CASSLRGGPTDTQYF.

The chain carries TRBV6-5 and TRBJ2-3; 11 bases map to TRBD1. The V segment lost 8 bases and the J segment 2 bases; nucleotides outside the gene matches: 6. Germline V lookup: CDR1 MNHEY, CDR2 SVGAGI. The CDR3 extends over 15 amino acids. The CDR3, as DNA: TGTGCCAGCGGGGGACAGGGGGAGTTCACAGATACGCAGTATTTT. Translating gives CASGGQGEFTDTQYF.

The gene calls are TRBV7-2 and TRBJ1-5, with TRBD1 identical over 7 bases. The V segment lost 3 bases and the J segment 3 bases; nucleotides outside the gene matches: 5. The germline V gene encodes CDR1 SGHTA and CDR2 FQGNSA. CDR3 length: 15 amino acids. The DNA for the CDR3 is TGTGCCAGCAGCTTCTCCGGGACAGCCAATCAGCCCCAGCATTTT. Translating gives CASSFSGTANQPQHF. The whole variable domain, filled in from reference TRBV7-2 and TRBJ1-5, reads GAGVSQSPSNKVTEKGKDVELRCDPISGHTALYWYRQSLGQGLEFLIYFQGNSAPDKSGLPSDRFSAERTGGSVSTLTIQRTQQEDSAVYLCASSFSGTANQPQHFGDGTRLSIL.

This chain links TRBV6-5 with TRBJ2-7, with TRBD1 as a possible D gene (6 bases). Per germline, CDR1 MNHEY and CDR2 SVGAGI. Trimming shortened V by 8 bases and J by 2 bases, and 16 bases separated the two germline ends. This CDR3 comprises 14 residues. The CDR3 DNA sequence: TGTGCCAGCTCTCCGGGACACCCCCCCTACGAGCAGTACTTC. Its translation: CASSPGHPPYEQYF.

The chain is built from TRBV2 and TRBJ2-2; tentative D call: TRBD2 (5 bases). This CDR3 has 16 residues. V gave up 8 bases and J gave up 1 base, with 17 bases separating them. Germline CDR1 is SNHLY and CDR2 is FYNNEI. The CDR3 loop is CASQRSRRRNTGELFF. The CDR3, as DNA: TGTGCCAGCCAACGTTCCCGGAGGCGGAACACCGGGGAGCTGTTTTTT.

The J gene is TRBJ2-3, the V gene TRBV4-3, with TRBD2 matching 14 bases. The germline gives CDR1 LGHNA, CDR2 YSLEER. CDR3 size: 18 residues. V shed 4 bases and J 1 base; nucleotides not matched to a gene: 7. CDR3 bases: TGCGCCAGCAGCCGAGGACTAGCGGGGGGTCCCCGCACAGATACGCAGTATTTT. Its translation: CASSRGLAGGPRTDTQYF.

The chain joins TRBV5-6 to TRBJ2-4, with D possibly being TRBD1 (8 bases). Germline V gene sequence: CDR1 SGHDT, CDR2 YYEEEE. V dropped 4 bases and J dropped 1 base, with 21 bases sitting between them. The length of the CDR3 is 18 residues. The CDR3 is CASSPGRRTGRAKNIQYF. DNA for the CDR3: TGTGCCAGCAGCCCCGGGAGGAGGACAGGGAGGGCCAAAAACATTCAGTACTTC.

V gene TRBV18 combines with J gene TRBJ1-2, with TRBD1 matching over 9 bases. The germline CDR1 and CDR2 sequences are KGHSH and LQKENI. The CDR3 spans 15 residues. With V trimmed by 3 bases and J by 3 bases, 5 bases remained unmatched. The CDR3 DNA reads TGTGCCAGCTCACCCTCCCGGGACAGGGACTATGGCTACACCTTC. It is translated as CASSPSRDRDYGYTF.

The chain links TRBV6-4 to TRBJ2-7; D is unresolved. CDR1 is MRHNA, CDR2 SNTAGT, per germline. Deletions cut 6 bases from V and 4 bases from J, with 4 bases between. The CDR3 loop spans 10 amino acids. CDR3 nucleotide sequence: TGTGCCAGCAGCCTTTACGAGCAGTACTTC. Amino acids: CASSLYEQYF.

V and J are TRBV12-2 and TRBJ2-2; the table's D call of TRBD2 was not tested on the DNA. TRBV12-2 is noted as a pseudogene. This CDR3 contains 16 residues. The chain's CDR3 is CASRFSRRGAGGELFF. Written as DNA, the CDR3 is TGTGCAAGTCGCTTCTCACGACGGGGGGCCGGCGGGGAGCTGTTTTTT.

CDR3 in DNA: TGTGCCAGCAGTACAGGACAGGGGGCGCCGGGGACCCAGTACTTC. It translates to CASSTGQGAPGTQYF. The chain couples TRBV7-9 to TRBJ2-5, with 11 bases aligning to TRBD1. V trimming: 6 bases; J trimming: 7 bases; junction bases outside the gene matches: 10. Germline lookup yields CDR1 SEHNR and CDR2 FQNEAQ (reference sequence). The CDR3 consists of 15 residues.

The chain employs TRBV21-1 and TRBJ1-1. TRBV21-1 is a pseudogene. This CDR3 comprises 19 residues. CDR3 DNA sequence: TGTGCCAGCAGCCGTGTGGGGGGTCTACTCCAAGACATTCACACTGAAGCTTTCTTT. It translates to CASSRVGGLLQDIHTEAFF.

The J gene is TRBJ2-7, the V gene TRBV4-1; 8 nucleotides line up with TRBD1. There are 16 residues in the CDR3. With V trimmed by 2 bases and J by 1 base, 7 bases remained unmatched. CDR1 and CDR2 from the germline V gene are MGHRA and YSYEKL. The CDR3 protein is CASSQYRDRTSYEQYF. CDR3 in DNA: TGCGCCAGCAGCCAATACCGGGACAGGACTTCCTACGAGCAGTACTTC.

The gene calls are TRBV19 and TRBJ1-2; 8 positions match TRBD1. Losses at the gene ends were 3 bases for V and 4 bases for J; bases not matched to a gene: 13. The CDR3 totals 17 residues. Per the germline V gene, CDR1 is LNHDA and CDR2 is SQIVND (reference sequence). CDR3 in DNA: TGTGCCAGTAGTATCACAGGGGGGGGCGGAAGCGGCTATGGCTACACCTTC. Translation gives CASSITGGGGSGYGYTF. Variable domain in full (rest from reference TRBV19 and TRBJ1-2): DGGITQSPKYLFRKEGQNVTLSCEQNLNHDAMYWYRQDPGQGLRLIYYSQIVNDFQKGDIAEGYSVSREKKESFPLTVTSAQKNPTAFYLCASSITGGGGSGYGYTFGSGTRLTVV.

The gene calls are TRBV10-2 and TRBJ2-7, with 11 bases identical to TRBD2. V trimming: 6 bases; J trimming: 2 bases; junction bases outside the gene matches: 6. There are 15 residues in the CDR3. The germline CDR1 and CDR2 sequences are WSHSY and SAAADI. The CDR3 loop is CASRETSGATYEQYF. The CDR3 DNA follows: TGCGCCAGCAGGGAGACTAGCGGGGCCACCTACGAGCAGTACTTC.

Concerning this clone: An end of the junction differs from the germline gene, which may be a read error. This rearrangement joins TRBV6-2 or TRBV6-3 to TRBJ1-4; TRBD1 aligns across 10 bases. The germline V gene has CDR1 MNHEY and CDR2 SVGEGT. The CDR3 totals 13 residues. The CDR3 sequence is CASSYSQGTGVVF. CDR3 nucleotides: TGTGCCAGCAGTTACTCGCAGGGGACAGGGGTGGTTTTT.

This chain joins TRBV6-5 and TRBJ1-2, with 7 bases aligning to TRBD1. Germline-derived CDR1 and CDR2 are MNHEY and SVGAGI. This CDR3 spans 15 amino acids. Trimming cost V 4 bases and J 4 bases; bases outside gene matches: 9. CDR3 sequence (DNA): TGTGCCAGCAGTTTTAGACAGGGAGGAATCTATGGCTACACCTTC. As protein: CASSFRQGGIYGYTF.

The chain combines TRBV6-6 with TRBJ1-5; TRBD1 might be the D (5 bases). Trimming shortened V by 2 bases and J by 1 base, and 9 bases separated the two germline ends. The CDR3 has 15 residues. Germline lookup yields CDR1 MNHNY and CDR2 SVGAGI (reference sequence). This chain's CDR3 is CASSYPGGSNQPQHF. CDR3 nucleotides: TGTGCCAGCAGTTACCCCGGGGGGAGCAATCAGCCCCAGCATTTT.

This chain joins TRBV29-1 and TRBJ1-4, with 8 bases aligning to TRBD1. CDR3 size: 14 residues. Germline CDR1 SQVTM, CDR2 ANQGSEA. The V gene end was trimmed by 6 bases and the J gene end by 2 bases; junction bases not matched to a gene: 5. The CDR3 DNA sequence: TGCAGCGTCGGATACAGGGGGACTAATGAAAAACTGTTTTTT. It encodes CSVGYRGTNEKLFF. Based on the CDR3 plus reference TRBV29-1 and TRBJ1-4, the full variable domain is SAVISQKPSRDICQRGTSLTIQCQVDSQVTMMFWYRQQPGQSLTLIATANQGSEATYESGFVIDKFPISRPNLTFSTLTVSNMSPEDSSIYLCSVGYRGTNEKLFFGSGTQLSVL.

The chain uses TRBV27 and TRBJ2-1, with 7 positions matching TRBD2. CDR1 is MNHEY and CDR2 is SMNVEV in the germline V gene (reference sequence). V shed 6 bases, J shed 3 bases, and the junction held 8 bases outside the gene matches. This CDR3 has 15 residues. The CDR3 DNA follows: TGTGCCAGCAGCGGTACGGGGGGAGTCTACAATGAGCAGTTCTTC. It yields the protein CASSGTGGVYNEQFF.

This clone showed up just once. V and J are TRBV24-1 and TRBJ2-1, with TRBD2 matching over 10 bases. The CDR3 totals 16 residues. CDR1 is KGHDR, CDR2 SFDVKD, per germline. J lost 2 bases, V lost 0 bases, and 0 bases had no gene match. This CDR3 reads CATSDLSGGAYNEQFF. The CDR3 coding sequence is TGTGCCACCAGTGATTTGAGCGGGGGGGCCTACAATGAGCAGTTCTTC.

The gene calls are TRBV18 and TRBJ1-1; tentative D call: TRBD1 (5 bases). V was shortened by 6 bases and J by 3 bases, with 17 bases between the two germline ends. This CDR3 region has 15 residues. The germline V gene encodes CDR1 KGHSH and CDR2 LQKENI. CDR3 sequence reads: CASSQTQGGDTEAFF. CDR3 DNA sequence: TGTGCCAGCTCCCAGACCCAGGGAGGGGACACTGAAGCTTTCTTT.

The chain carries TRBV5-1 and TRBJ1-2; the match to TRBD1 covers 11 bases. This CDR3 region has 14 residues. Germline loops: CDR1 SGHRS, CDR2 YFSETQ. The V gene end was trimmed by 6 bases and the J gene end by 4 bases; junction bases not matched to a gene: 5. The CDR3 bases are TGCGCCAGCACCGGGACAGGGGGTAGCTATGGCTACACCTTC. Translation gives CASTGTGGSYGYTF.

A remark on this clone: This same CDR3 is encoded by further DNA sequences in the sample. This chain uses TRBV7-6 with TRBJ2-5, with 10 positions matching TRBD2. Per germline, CDR1 SGHVS and CDR2 FNYEAQ. The CDR3 consists of 16 residues. Unmatched junction bases numbered 2, after V lost 0 bases and J lost 1 base. CDR3 sequence: CASSLAPSGGQETQYF. In DNA, the CDR3 is TGTGCCAGCAGCTTAGCCCCTAGCGGGGGCCAAGAGACCCAGTACTTC.

V gene TRBV28 combines with J gene TRBJ1-5; D is undetermined. The CDR3 runs 14 residues. Germline V gene lookup returns CDR1 MDHEN and CDR2 SYDVKM. Trimming shortened V by 3 bases and J by 2 bases, and 8 bases separated the two germline ends. This CDR3 is CASSFYSGNQPQHF. As DNA, the CDR3 is TGTGCCAGCAGTTTCTACAGTGGCAATCAGCCCCAGCATTTT.

This clone was observed a handful of times. The rearrangement links TRBV30 to TRBJ2-7; a possible D gene is TRBD1 (6 bases). V lost 0 bases and J 1 base, leaving 13 bases between the germline ends. The CDR3 has 15 amino acids. Germline CDR1 and CDR2: GTSNPN and SVGIG (reference sequence). CDR3 nucleotides: TGTGCCTGGAGTGTACTAGGGGGTGGATCCTACGAGCAGTACTTC. Encoded protein: CAWSVLGGGSYEQYF.